A single sample gave rise to the 17 T cell receptor beta chains below, sequenced in a study of blood T cell repertoires in COVID-19. This table comes from immunoSEQ multiplex PCR, and its TCRdb copy is limited to in-frame clones, with some not included. Altogether approximately 70,000 clones are present, more than 85% being singletons, with the ten largest covering roughly 14%. Sequencing was carried out using peripheral blood. The receptor source for this set is a human donor with active COVID-19. The donor label of this sample is uncertain.

This rearrangement joins TRBV7-2 to TRBJ2-7; TRBD2 aligns across 7 bases. The V gene end was trimmed by 1 base and the J gene end by 4 bases; junction bases not matched to a gene: 7. CDR3 length equals 15 residues. Germline V gene sequence: CDR1 SGHTA, CDR2 FQGNSA. The chain's CDR3 is CASSLVGGGLYEQYF. As DNA, the CDR3 is TGTGCCAGCAGCTTAGTGGGGGGAGGGCTGTACGAGCAGTACTTC.

CDR3 coding DNA: TGTGCCATCAGAGATTTAGCTAGCGGGGGCCGCGAGCAGTACTTC. Its protein is CAIRDLASGGREQYF. The gene calls are TRBV10-3 and TRBJ2-7; TRBD2 matches at 10 bases. V gave up 6 bases and J gave up 6 bases; unmatched junction bases: 11. Germline loops: CDR1 ENHRY, CDR2 SYGVKD. This CDR3 is 15 amino acids long.

The chain couples TRBV5-1 to TRBJ2-7; maybe TRBD2 (5 bases). V shed 0 bases and J shed 0 bases, with 13 bases lying between them. The CDR3 is 16 residues long. Germline loops: CDR1 SGHRS, CDR2 YFSETQ. In DNA, the CDR3 is TGCGCCAGCAGCTTGGTGGGTAGCGCAAGCTCCTACGAGCAGTACTTC. Protein sequence: CASSLVGSASSYEQYF.

CDR3 DNA sequence: TGTGCCAGCAGCAATGGGTCTAGCGGAGAGAACACCGGGGAGCTGTTTTTT. Its translation is CASSNGSSGENTGELFF. The chain links TRBV21-1 to TRBJ2-2; the table's D call, TRBD2, was not checked against the DNA. TRBV21-1 is a known pseudogene. The CDR3 extends over 17 amino acids.

The rearrangement links TRBV29-1 to TRBJ1-2; tentatively, D is TRBD1 (6 bases). The V gene lost 6 bases and the J gene lost 0 bases, with 17 bases spanning the gap. Germline V gene data show CDR1 as SQVTM and CDR2 as ANQGSEA. CDR3 length equals 15 residues. CDR3 coding DNA: TGCAGCGTCGACGGACAGCCCCCCGCTAACTATGGCTACACCTTC. Its translation: CSVDGQPPANYGYTF.

The chain links TRBV27 to TRBJ2-3, with D possibly matching TRBD2 (5 bases). The CDR3 loop spans 15 amino acids. With 2 bases removed from V and 2 bases from J, the gap between germline ends came to 11 bases. Germline CDR1 MNHEY, CDR2 SMNVEV (reference sequence). CDR3 sequence reads: CASSLTSGITDTQYF. CDR3 in DNA: TGTGCCAGCAGTTTAACTTCGGGGATCACAGATACGCAGTATTTT.

This sequence joins TRBV29-1 and TRBJ1-4; 9 bases match TRBD1. The CDR3 is made up of 13 amino acids. In germline, CDR1 is SQVTM, CDR2 ANQGSEA. V lost 7 bases to trimming and J lost 8 bases; unmatched junction nucleotides: 8. CDR3 in DNA: TGCAGCGGAATAGGGACAGGGTGGGAAAAACTGTTTTTT. Its protein product is CSGIGTGWEKLFF.

The chain recombines TRBV5-6 with TRBJ1-1, with 7 bases identical to TRBD1. This CDR3 has 14 residues. V lost 4 bases and J lost 2; bases outside the gene matches: 5. CDR1 is SGHDT, CDR2 YYEEEE, per germline. The CDR3 nucleotides are TGTGCCAGCAGCCCGACAGGGCCAAACACTGAAGCTTTCTTT. Translating it yields CASSPTGPNTEAFF. Using reference TRBV5-6 and TRBJ1-1 for the parts outside the CDR3, the full variable domain is DAGVTQSPTHLIKTRGQQVTLRCSPKSGHDTVSWYQQALGQGPQFIFQYYEEEERQRGNFPDRFSGHQFPNYSSELNVNALLLGDSALYLCASSPTGPNTEAFFGQGTRLTVV.

This chain uses TRBV6-2 or TRBV6-3 with TRBJ2-1; TRBD2 matches at 8 bases. V lost 6 bases to trimming and J lost 9 bases; unmatched junction nucleotides: 10. This CDR3 is built from 14 residues. Per the germline V gene, CDR1 is MNHEY and CDR2 is SVGEGT. CDR3 DNA sequence: TGTGCCAGCAGCCCAGGGACTAGTTTTAGTGAGCAGTTCTTC. It yields the protein CASSPGTSFSEQFF.

The chain couples TRBV11-1 to TRBJ2-1; 10 bases align to TRBD1. Germline V lookup: CDR1 SGHAT, CDR2 FQDESV (reference sequence). J lost 6 bases, V lost 6 bases, and 5 bases had no gene match. The CDR3 sequence is 14 residues long. DNA of the CDR3: TGTGCCAGCAGTCACCGGGACAGGGGCAATGAGCAGTTCTTC. It is translated as CASSHRDRGNEQFF. The full variable domain, its missing parts supplied by reference TRBV11-1 and TRBJ2-1, is EAEVAQSPRYKITEKSQAVAFWCDPISGHATLYWYRQILGQGPELLVQFQDESVVDDSQLPKDRFSAERLKGVDSTLKIQPAELGDSAMYLCASSHRDRGNEQFFGPGTRLTVL.

This clone is a singleton in its sample. This chain connects TRBV5-4 to TRBJ2-3; TRBD2 matches at 8 bases. Looked up from germline, CDR1 is SGHNT and CDR2 is YYREEE (reference sequence). The CDR3 spans 15 residues. V trimming: 0 bases; J trimming: 4 bases; junction bases outside the gene matches: 4. The CDR3 DNA sequence: TGTGCCAGCAGCTTGGGCGCGGGAGGCCCAGATACGCAGTATTTT. Translating gives CASSLGAGGPDTQYF.

This chain uses TRBV5-1 with TRBJ2-2; the match to TRBD1 covers 8 bases. The germline V gene has CDR1 SGHRS and CDR2 YFSETQ. After removal of 5 bases from V and 6 bases from J, the junction contained 9 bases not matched to a gene. There are 15 residues in the CDR3. The CDR3 loop reads CASSSAGQDAGELFF. The CDR3 nucleotides are TGCGCCAGCAGTTCGGCGGGACAGGATGCCGGGGAGCTGTTTTTT.

The gene calls are TRBV28 and TRBJ2-3; a possible D gene is TRBD2 (6 bases). Per the germline V gene, CDR1 is MDHEN and CDR2 is SYDVKM. Trimming stripped 2 bases from V and 2 bases from J, with 14 bases between. The CDR3 covers 16 residues. The CDR3 coding sequence is TGTGCCAGCAGTTTAGGAGGGGCAGGGTTCACAGATACGCAGTATTTT. Its protein product is CASSLGGAGFTDTQYF.

This chain uses TRBV5-1 with TRBJ2-1; the match to TRBD2 covers 8 bases. The CDR3 has 16 residues. V lost 4 bases to trimming and J lost 0 bases; unmatched junction nucleotides: 6. The germline V gene has CDR1 SGHRS and CDR2 YFSETQ. The chain's CDR3 is CASSPKSGSSYNEQFF. The CDR3 nucleotides read TGCGCCAGCAGCCCTAAAAGCGGGAGCTCCTACAATGAGCAGTTCTTC.

This clone was detected once. The V call is TRBV6-6, the J call TRBJ1-2; no clear D. Looked up from germline, CDR1 is MNHNY and CDR2 is SVGAGI (reference sequence). The CDR3 loop spans 14 amino acids. Trimming pared 6 bases from V and 2 bases from J, leaving 13 bases between. CDR3 loop: CASSNEWPNYGYTF. CDR3 sequence (DNA): TGTGCCAGCAGCAATGAATGGCCCAACTATGGCTACACCTTC.

J is TRBJ2-7 and V is TRBV5-5; 7 nucleotides align to TRBD1. Germline values: CDR1 SGHKS, CDR2 YYEKEE (reference sequence). Trimming took 6 bases from V and 0 from J; bases not matched to a gene: 9. The CDR3 consists of 15 residues. CDR3 DNA sequence: TGTGCCAGCACCCCGTTCCGGGACAGCTCCTACGAGCAGTACTTC. Protein product: CASTPFRDSSYEQYF.

The chain links TRBV7-8 to TRBJ2-7; 9 nucleotides align to TRBD1. V shed 5 bases and J 1 base; nucleotides not matched to a gene: 6. The CDR3 runs 15 residues. Germline V lookup: CDR1 SGHVS, CDR2 FQNEAQ. CDR3 sequence: CASSVGTGSSYEQYF. The CDR3 DNA is TGTGCCAGCAGCGTCGGGACAGGGAGTTCCTACGAGCAGTACTTC.